Listed below are T cell receptor beta chains from one sample, sequenced in a study of cytomegalovirus exposure and HLA in healthy donors. Assay used: immunoSEQ multiplex PCR; TCRdb lists only in-frame clones, some missing. This table holds 150,000 to 200,000 clones, approximately 89% found once. The source material was PBMCs. The receptors come from a woman younger than 30 in good health and CMV-seropositive. CDR3s include the opening cysteine and the closing phenylalanine or tryptophan. Fields, in order: V gene, D gene, clone size, CDR3 length, J gene, CDR3 protein, CDR3 DNA. The D gene is left open where the match is weak. Rows give clone size only sometimes, using once, few, many, or a class for an expanded clone.

V: TRBV7-2; D: NA; size: NA; length: 13; J: TRBJ2-1; CDR3: CASSADQGQPQFF; DNA: TGTGCCAGCAGCGCAGACCAGGGACAACCCCAGTTCTTC
V: TRBV5-4; D: TRBD1; size: NA; length: 16; J: TRBJ2-7; CDR3: CASSLVGGTGPYEQYF; DNA: TGTGCCAGCAGCTTGGTGGGGGGGACAGGGCCCTACGAGCAGTACTTC
V: TRBV7-9; D: NA; size: few; length: 14; J: TRBJ2-7; CDR3: CASSVGQTTYEQYF; DNA: TGTGCCAGCAGCGTGGGACAAACCACTTACGAGCAGTACTTC
V: TRBV12-5; D: TRBD1; size: NA; length: 17; J: TRBJ1-2; CDR3: CASGLAWRPGGNYGYTF; DNA: TGTGCTAGTGGTTTAGCCTGGCGCCCAGGGGGGAACTATGGCTACACCTTC
V: TRBV13; D: TRBD1; size: NA; length: 13; J: TRBJ2-7; CDR3: CASSSGQGDEQYF; DNA: TGTGCCAGCAGCTCCGGACAGGGGGACGAGCAGTACTTC
V: TRBV20-1; D: NA; size: NA; length: 11; J: TRBJ2-7; CDR3: CSARPTYEQYF; DNA: TGCAGTGCTCGCCCCACATACGAGCAGTACTTC
V: TRBV7-3; D: TRBD1; size: once; length: 15; J: TRBJ1-1; CDR3: CASRKTGGPGTEAFF; DNA: TGTGCCAGCAGGAAAACAGGGGGCCCGGGCACTGAAGCTTTCTTT
V: TRBV30; D: TRBD2; size: NA; length: 12; J: TRBJ2-5; CDR3: CAWRRGRETQYF; DNA: TGTGCCTGGAGGCGGGGGAGGGAGACCCAGTACTTC
V: TRBV7-9; D: NA; size: NA; length: 16; J: TRBJ2-3; CDR3: CASSAKTGPSTDTQYF; DNA: TGTGCCAGCAGCGCGAAAACAGGCCCTAGCACAGATACGCAGTATTTT
V: TRBV10-2; D: TRBD2; size: few; length: 15; J: TRBJ2-7; CDR3: CASSEPGLAAHEQYF; DNA: TGCGCCAGCAGTGAGCCGGGACTAGCGGCCCACGAGCAGTACTTC
V: TRBV11-2; D: NA; size: NA; length: 15; J: TRBJ2-1; CDR3: CASSLGLAIYNEQFF; DNA: TGTGCCAGCAGCCTCGGATTAGCCATATACAATGAGCAGTTCTTC
V: TRBV30; D: NA; size: NA; length: 14; J: TRBJ2-7; CDR3: CAWSDLKGFYEQYF; DNA: TGTGCCTGGAGTGATCTAAAGGGGTTCTACGAGCAGTACTTC
V: TRBV5-6; D: TRBD1; size: NA; length: 15; J: TRBJ1-2; CDR3: CASSPGAGGSYGYTF; DNA: TGTGCCAGCAGCCCTGGGGCAGGGGGGTCCTATGGCTACACCTTC
V: TRBV6-6; D: NA; size: NA; length: 16; J: TRBJ1-2; CDR3: CASSYLGQGKGYGYTF; DNA: TGTGCCAGCAGTTACCTGGGGCAGGGAAAAGGGTATGGCTACACCTTC
V: TRBV6-5; D: NA; size: NA; length: 13; J: TRBJ2-7; CDR3: CASRPGMSYEQYF; DNA: TGTGCCAGCAGACCAGGAATGTCCTACGAGCAGTACTTC
V: TRBV6-4; D: TRBD2; size: NA; length: 13; J: TRBJ2-1; CDR3: CASSDGGSGEQFF; DNA: TGTGCCAGCAGTGATGGCGGGAGTGGGGAGCAGTTCTTC
V: TRBV30; D: NA; size: NA; length: 14; J: TRBJ2-1; CDR3: CAWSLKRDLLEQFF; DNA: TGTGCCTGGAGTCTGAAACGGGATCTTCTTGAGCAGTTCTTC
V: TRBV27; D: TRBD2; size: NA; length: 17; J: TRBJ2-2; CDR3: CASSLLPSGSVGGELFF; DNA: TGTGCCAGCAGTTTACTCCCTAGCGGGAGTGTAGGCGGGGAGCTGTTTTTT
V: TRBV27; D: NA; size: NA; length: 13; J: TRBJ2-5; CDR3: CASSLDSQETQYF; DNA: TGTGCCAGCAGTTTGGACAGCCAAGAGACCCAGTACTTC
V: TRBV9; D: TRBD2; size: NA; length: 14; J: TRBJ2-3; CDR3: CASSVGLAGDTQYF; DNA: TGTGCCAGCAGCGTAGGGCTAGCGGGAGATACGCAGTATTTT
V: TRBV30; D: TRBD1; size: NA; length: 13; J: TRBJ2-2; CDR3: CAWSGGGPGELFF; DNA: TGTGCCTGGAGTGGAGGGGGCCCCGGGGAGCTGTTTTTT
V: TRBV5-4; D: NA; size: NA; length: 15; J: TRBJ2-1; CDR3: CASSLGGSSYNEQFF; DNA: TGTGCCAGCAGCTTGGGTGGGAGCTCCTACAATGAGCAGTTCTTC
V: TRBV28; D: NA; size: NA; length: 14; J: TRBJ1-4; CDR3: CASTPVPTNEKLFF; DNA: TGTGCCAGCACCCCGGTTCCAACTAATGAAAAACTGTTTTTT
V: TRBV27; D: TRBD1; size: NA; length: 14; J: TRBJ2-5; CDR3: CASRQDRGGKTQYF; DNA: TGTGCCAGCAGGCAGGACAGGGGTGGAAAGACCCAGTACTTC